These 15 T cell receptor beta chains share one sample of origin, sequenced in a study of early T cells in non-severe SARS-CoV-2 infection. TCRdb redid the calling of the 5' RACE reads with MiXCR, one entry per CDR3 protein. The sample holds about 33,000 distinct CDR3 sequences, about 5% seen once. Sequencing input: whole blood. The source of these receptors is an adult who was a healthcare worker with PCR-confirmed SARS-CoV-2 infection or an uninfected control (not recorded which).

The chain combines TRBV29-1 with TRBJ2-2; D is ambiguous. Germline V lookup: CDR1 SQVTM, CDR2 ANQGSEA. This CDR3 is 14 amino acids long. The V end was cut by 4 bases, the J end by 1 base, with 10 bases between. The CDR3 here is CSVAGSMNTGELFF. In nucleotides, the CDR3 is TGCAGCGTTGCGGGCAGCATGAACACCGGGGAGCTGTTTTTT.

Comment on this clonotype: This may stem from a read error, because a much larger clone lies one nucleotide away. This chain connects TRBV29-1 to TRBJ2-3; 9 bases are a match to TRBD2. Trimming removed 4 bases from V and 2 bases from J; junction bases left unmatched: 10. The length of the CDR3 is 16 residues. CDR1 is SQVTM, CDR2 ANQGSEA, per germline. CDR3 coding DNA: TGCAGCGTTGCAGGAAATAGCGGGGGCCTCACAGATACGCAGTATTTT. Protein product: CSVAGNSGGLTDTQYF.

The chain uses TRBV7-2 and TRBJ1-6; D is unclear. V lost 3 bases and J lost 6, with 6 bases in between. Germline CDR1 reads SGHTA; CDR2 reads FQGNSA. The CDR3 spans 13 residues. CDR3 sequence reads: CASSLSVNSPLHF. Here the CDR3 DNA reads TGTGCCAGCAGCTTGAGTGTTAATTCACCCCTCCACTTT.

This clonotype was recorded at least ten times. This sequence joins TRBV7-2 and TRBJ2-7; weak D call: TRBD1 (6 bases). Germline CDR1 is SGHTA and CDR2 is FQGNSA. Trimming took 9 bases from V and 6 from J, leaving 18 bases between them. This CDR3 comprises 13 residues. CDR3 residues: CASKGQGKVEQYF. In nucleotides, the CDR3 is TGTGCCAGTAAGGGGCAGGGGAAAGTCGAGCAGTACTTC.

The chain carries TRBV7-9 and TRBJ2-7; D unresolved. With 1 base removed from V and 0 bases from J, the gap between germline ends came to 7 bases. This CDR3 is built from 14 residues. Germline CDR1 is SEHNR and CDR2 is FQNEAQ (reference sequence). This CDR3 is CASSLGGNSYEQYF. The CDR3 DNA reads TGTGCCAGCAGCTTAGGGGGAAACTCCTACGAGCAGTACTTC.

The genes are TRBV28 and TRBJ2-3; TRBD1 aligns across 8 bases. The CDR3 runs to 17 residues. Losses at the gene ends were 4 bases for V and 1 base for J; bases not matched to a gene: 10. Per germline, CDR1 MDHEN and CDR2 SYDVKM. The DNA of the CDR3 is TGTGCCAGCAGTTCATTATCCAGGGGGCTCGGCACAGATACGCAGTATTTT. Amino acid sequence: CASSSLSRGLGTDTQYF.

The chain links TRBV20-1 to TRBJ2-3; 8 nucleotides match TRBD2. There are 15 residues in the CDR3. The germline gives CDR1 DFQATT, CDR2 SNEGSKA (reference sequence). The V gene end was trimmed by 3 bases and the J gene end by 1 base; junction bases not matched to a gene: 6. CDR3 nucleotides: TGCAGTGCTAGCGGGGGGGCCGCGGGCACAGATACGCAGTATTTT. It codes for CSASGGAAGTDTQYF.

This clonotype was observed at least ten times. The rearrangement links TRBV5-1 to TRBJ1-2; 7 bases match TRBD1. This CDR3 has 13 residues. Germline V lookup: CDR1 SGHRS, CDR2 YFSETQ. The V and J ends lost 3 bases and 4 bases, in that order; junction bases with no gene match: 3. The DNA of the CDR3 is TGCGCCAGCAGCTCGGGACAGATCTATGGCTACACCTTC. This gives the protein CASSSGQIYGYTF.

In this sample, this clonotype turned up many times. The chain uses TRBV6-1 and TRBJ2-5; 7 bases are shared with TRBD1. In germline, CDR1 is MNHNS, CDR2 SASEGT. The CDR3 extends over 16 amino acids. Trimming removed 8 bases from V and 4 bases from J; junction bases left unmatched: 16. CDR3 in amino acids: CASRGLTGLSIETQYF. CDR3 DNA: TGTGCCAGCCGCGGATTGACAGGGTTATCTATAGAGACCCAGTACTTC.

The table lists this clonotype with many counts. V and J are TRBV28 and TRBJ2-7; D perhaps matches TRBD1 (5 bases). Germline CDR1 reads MDHEN; CDR2 reads SYDVKM. Trimming stripped 6 bases from V and 2 bases from J, with 14 bases between. This CDR3 region has 14 residues. This CDR3 is CASRPQGLAYEQYF. CDR3 nucleotides: TGTGCCAGCAGACCTCAGGGCCTAGCCTACGAGCAGTACTTC.

V gene TRBV2 combines with J gene TRBJ2-4; D is uncertain. CDR3 length: 13 residues. With 3 bases removed from V and 8 bases from J, the gap between germline ends came to 11 bases. The germline CDR1 and CDR2 sequences are SNHLY and FYNNEI. The CDR3: CASSDEGRHIQYF. Here the CDR3 DNA reads TGTGCCAGCAGTGATGAAGGGCGGCACATTCAGTACTTC.

This clonotype was observed a few times. The chain is built from TRBV13 and TRBJ2-5; D is unresolved. The length of the CDR3 is 12 residues. Germline V CDR1 and CDR2: PRHDT, FYEKMQ (reference sequence). V lost 5 bases and J 5 bases, leaving 9 bases between the germline ends. DNA for the CDR3: TGTGCCAGCAGCCAGCTGGGGGAGACCCAGTACTTC. It codes for CASSQLGETQYF.

V is TRBV6-2 or TRBV6-3 and J is TRBJ2-7; 10 nucleotides align to TRBD1. CDR3 length: 19 amino acids. The V segment lost 4 bases and the J segment 0 bases; nucleotides outside the gene matches: 15. Germline CDR1 and CDR2: MNHEY and SVGEGT. This chain's CDR3 is CASSSAGTGEGRSSYEQYF. DNA of the CDR3: TGTGCCAGCAGTTCGGCCGGGACAGGGGAAGGAAGGAGCTCCTACGAGCAGTACTTC.

J is TRBJ1-5 and V is TRBV20-1, with TRBD1 identical over 10 bases. The germline gives CDR1 DFQATT, CDR2 SNEGSKA (reference sequence). This CDR3 comprises 14 residues. V lost 6 bases, J lost 3 bases, and 5 bases stayed unmatched. The CDR3 spells CSASTGGYNQPQHF. CDR3 in DNA: TGCAGTGCCTCGACAGGGGGCTACAATCAGCCCCAGCATTTT.

This chain uses TRBV4-1 with TRBJ1-2; the D gene is possibly TRBD1 (6 bases). V was clipped by 5 bases and J by 8 bases, with 12 bases between them. The CDR3 runs 12 residues. Germline values: CDR1 MGHRA, CDR2 YSYEKL. CDR3 protein: CASSYNRDGYTF. CDR3 sequence (DNA): TGCGCCAGCAGCTACAACAGGGACGGCTACACCTTC.